This TCR beta chain is drawn from a study of neoadjuvant anti-PD-1 for oral cavity cancer. For the study at large: Around day 43, patients without progression received a fourth nivolumab dose before surgery. Study results and caveats: TCR analyses covered only a few patients per response group.

The V and J ends lost 3 bases and 7 bases respectively, with 18 bases between them. The CDR3 totals 15 residues. Germline V gene lookup returns CDR1 MGHRA and CDR2 YSYEKL. Points on this clone: Its specificity is unknown.

Generated by immunoSEQ multiplex PCR, the TCRdb table keeps only in-frame clones and is missing some. This table has about 14,000 clones, 71% appearing once. The TCR sequence derives from a person between 35 and 79 years old with oral cavity squamous cell carcinoma. The specimen comprised PBMCs, sampled before nivolumab (anti-PD-1) treatment. This rearrangement joins TRBV4-1 to TRBJ1-1, with D possibly matching TRBD1 (6 bases). The CDR3 region is CASSQYRAPLHEAFF. The CDR3 DNA sequence: TGCGCCAGCAGCCAGTACAGGGCCCCACTCCATGAAGCTTTCTTT.